This T cell receptor (beta chain) was recovered during a study of tumor and adjacent non-tumor tissue in lung cancer. This clonotype was recorded many times. Its antigen is currently unknown. V lost 1 base, J lost 1 base, and 9 bases stayed unmatched. This CDR3 has 17 residues. Germline V gene lookup returns CDR1 LGHNA and CDR2 YNFKEQ. The template was RNA from unsorted bulk tissue. More than 3 cm separated this lung sample from the edge of the tumor. Donors were chemotherapy-naive, newly diagnosed lung cancer surgical patients in China, August–late 2014. Study-level results: Top 100 clones took a larger repertoire share in normal lung.

The library came from three nested PCR rounds adapted from ARM-PCR protocols. A single record per CDR3 protein comes from TCRdb applying MiXCR to the multiplex PCR reads. The profile shows around 100,000 distinct CDR3 sequences, 55% to 65% of them singletons. Sequenced material: distant non-tumor lung tissue. The receptor comes from a man aged 30 to 39 with non-small cell lung cancer. The chain combines TRBV4-2 with TRBJ1-1, with 7 bases aligning to TRBD1. DNA of the CDR3: TGTGCCAGCAGCCAAGGGGTGGCCGGGACAGCGAACACTGAAGCTTTCTTT. As protein: CASSQGVAGTANTEAFF.